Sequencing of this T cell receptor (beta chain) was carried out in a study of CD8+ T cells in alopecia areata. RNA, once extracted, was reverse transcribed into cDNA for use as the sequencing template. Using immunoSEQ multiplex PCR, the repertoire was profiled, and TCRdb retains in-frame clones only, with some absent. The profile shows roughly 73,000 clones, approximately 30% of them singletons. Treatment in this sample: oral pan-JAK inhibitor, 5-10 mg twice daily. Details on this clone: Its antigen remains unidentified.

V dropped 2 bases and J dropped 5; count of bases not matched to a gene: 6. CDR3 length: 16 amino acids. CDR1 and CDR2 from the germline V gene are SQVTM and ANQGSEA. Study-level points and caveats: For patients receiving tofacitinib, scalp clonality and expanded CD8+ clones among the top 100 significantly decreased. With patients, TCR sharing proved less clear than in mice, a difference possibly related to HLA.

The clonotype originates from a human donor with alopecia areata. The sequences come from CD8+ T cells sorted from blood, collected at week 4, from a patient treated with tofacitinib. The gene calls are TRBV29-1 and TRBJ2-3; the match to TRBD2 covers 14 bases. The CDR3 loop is CSVEFLGTSGRDTQYF. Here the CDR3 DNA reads TGCAGCGTTGAATTCCTGGGGACTAGCGGGAGAGATACGCAGTATTTT.